This TCR beta chain originates from a study of blood T cells in healthy people across ages. The second PCR ran roughly 6 to 11 cycles with a sample-barcoded 5' primer and J-beta primers. TCRdb itself ran the 5' RACE reads through MiXCR, one entry per CDR3 protein. The profile covers hundreds of thousands of distinct CDR3 sequences, with under 55% appearing a single time and nearly 20% taken by the ten largest. Germline loops: CDR1 DFQATT, CDR2 SNEGSKA (reference sequence). Germline trimming cut 3 bases from V and 2 bases from J; bases unmatched to any gene: 3. CDR3 length equals 16 residues. The chain joins TRBV20-1 to TRBJ2-1, with 14 positions matching TRBD2. Sequencing used blood. The TCR was taken from a man in his 60s in good health. CDR3 DNA sequence: TGCAGTGCTAGGGGACTAGCGGGGGAAGCCTACAATGAGCAGTTCTTC. Its protein product is CSARGLAGEAYNEQFF.